The 8 T cell receptor beta chains reported below all come from one sample, sequenced in a study of blood T cell repertoires in COVID-19. The repertoire was sequenced with immunoSEQ multiplex PCR; TCRdb's copy has only in-frame clones and lacks some. The sample comprises 99,000 or so clones, roughly 80% of which are singletons, and approximately 10% rests with the top ten. Specimen: peripheral blood. The receptors come from a woman in her 70s with acute or convalescent COVID-19.

This rearrangement joins TRBV29-1 to TRBJ1-2; 8 positions agree with TRBD1. J was trimmed by 4 bases and V by 3 bases; bases with no gene match: 7. Germline V CDR1 and CDR2: SQVTM, ANQGSEA. The CDR3 totals 14 residues. In DNA form, the CDR3 reads TGCAGCGTTGAGCGGACAGGGCAGAGCTATGGCTACACCTTC. It is translated as CSVERTGQSYGYTF.

This clone has a single count. The J gene is TRBJ2-5, the V gene TRBV7-9; a possible D gene is TRBD2 (5 bases). Trimming removed 0 bases at V and 4 bases at J, with 9 bases between. The CDR3 totals 14 residues. The germline gives CDR1 SEHNR, CDR2 FQNEAQ (reference sequence). CDR3 loop: CASSLAAGVETQYF. The DNA of the CDR3 is TGTGCCAGCAGCTTAGCGGCCGGGGTAGAGACCCAGTACTTC.

J is TRBJ1-5 and V is TRBV4-3; a weak D match, TRBD1 (5 bases). This CDR3 has 16 residues. The V and J ends lost 0 bases and 6 bases respectively, with 15 bases between them. The germline V gene encodes CDR1 LGHNA and CDR2 YSLEER. The CDR3 here is CASSQDWGTFGQPQHF. The CDR3 DNA is TGCGCCAGCAGCCAAGACTGGGGGACTTTTGGTCAGCCCCAGCATTTT.

This clone was found once. This chain uses TRBV7-9 with TRBJ2-5; TRBD1 is a possible D gene (6 bases). This CDR3 has 17 amino acids. Trimming shortened V by 4 bases and J by 4 bases, and 22 bases separated the two germline ends. CDR1 is SEHNR and CDR2 is FQNEAQ in the germline V gene (reference sequence). CDR3 DNA sequence: TGTGCCAGCAGCTCCTCCCCCGGGACAATGGATGCAGAGACCCAGTACTTC. This sequence encodes CASSSSPGTMDAETQYF. The variable domain in full, completed from reference TRBV7-9 and TRBJ2-5, reads DTGVSQNPRHKITKRGQNVTFRCDPISEHNRLYWYRQTLGQGPEFLTYFQNEAQLEKSRLLSDRFSAERPKGSFSTLEIQRTEQGDSAMYLCASSSSPGTMDAETQYFGPGTRLLVL.

The chain is built from TRBV27 and TRBJ2-1; 8 positions agree with TRBD2. The V segment lost 0 bases and the J segment 2 bases; nucleotides outside the gene matches: 3. The germline V gene encodes CDR1 MNHEY and CDR2 SMNVEV (reference sequence). The CDR3 loop spans 16 amino acids. This CDR3 reads CASSLSSGDTYNEQFF. CDR3 nucleotide sequence: TGTGCCAGCAGTTTATCTAGCGGGGATACCTACAATGAGCAGTTCTTC.

The chain combines TRBV6-5 with TRBJ1-2; 8 nucleotides match TRBD1. Germline V gene sequence: CDR1 MNHEY, CDR2 SVGAGI. V dropped 6 bases and J dropped 4; count of bases not matched to a gene: 4. This CDR3 is 13 amino acids long. CDR3 in DNA: TGTGCCAGCAGCGGACAGGGTGGCTATGGCTACACCTTC. Translated: CASSGQGGYGYTF.

This chain connects TRBV7-9 to TRBJ2-7, with D possibly matching TRBD1 (6 bases). The CDR3 is 17 amino acids. Germline loops: CDR1 SEHNR, CDR2 FQNEAQ (reference sequence). Trimming cost V 4 bases and J 3 bases, with 22 bases left between them. The chain's CDR3 is CASSSPEQEKGVYEQYF. For the CDR3, the DNA is TGTGCCAGCAGCTCCCCGGAACAAGAGAAGGGGGTCTACGAGCAGTACTTC.

The chain couples TRBV25-1 to TRBJ2-7; 7 positions match TRBD1. CDR3 length: 14 residues. Germline CDR1 MGHDK, CDR2 SYGVNS. J was trimmed by 0 bases and V by 4 bases; bases with no gene match: 3. The DNA of the CDR3 is TGTGCCAGCAGTGCCCGGGACAGCTCCTACGAGCAGTACTTC. Its protein product is CASSARDSSYEQYF.